Reported below is one T cell receptor beta chain. The antigen is unknown. There are 14 residues in the CDR3. J gave up 2 bases and V 5 bases, and 5 bases lay outside the gene matches. Germline V lookup: CDR1 LNHDA, CDR2 SQIVND (reference sequence). Use of 60 Vbeta and 13 Jbeta primers characterized the PCR. The data were produced by immunoSEQ multiplex PCR, yet TCRdb's version contains in-frame clones alone and is incomplete. The sample lists roughly 190,000 clones, approximately 75% occurring once. These data come from a study of cytomegalovirus exposure and HLA in healthy donors. Study observations and caveats: Previous analysis showed most TCR beta V segments were productive about 90% or about 30% of the time. In vitro testing confirmed a few CMV-associated chains as specific for CMV antigens. In a later analysis, TCR beta V- and J-gene trimming showed a link to a missense DCLRE1C variant.

Specimen: PBMCs. This clonotype originated in a man younger than 40 in good health and CMV-seropositive. V gene TRBV19 combines with J gene TRBJ2-7, with 8 bases fitting TRBD2. The CDR3 protein is CASSLTSGTYEQYF. The CDR3 DNA reads TGTGCCAGTAGTCTTACTAGCGGAACCTACGAGCAGTACTTC.